This T cell receptor (beta chain) was observed in a study of molecular identifiers for immune sequencing clone quantification (dated by TCRdb to between 2017 and 2018). With regard to the full study: For a replicate experiment, RNA from approximately 20,000 or 98,000 naive CD8 T cells was divided into five aliquots, and four of the five aliquots were sequenced. This methods study used CD8 T cells to benchmark TCR RNA copy counting and molecular-identifier clustering-based TCR repertoire sequencing (MIDCIRS). Overall study results and their limits: Approximately 3.1 recovered TCR RNA copies per cell were obtained by modeling, versus about 10 by digital PCR, implying a capture efficiency of 30% to 35%. When barcode sub-clustering was not used, chimeric consensus sequences inflated TCR diversity, with chimeras reaching as high as 47%. Spiked-in Jurkat TCR RNA (about ten copies' worth), which is not part of the donor repertoire, was contained in the naive libraries. Spiked-in Jurkat TCR RNA equal to a single cell's worth was reported to be detectable even within 1,200,000 naive CD8 T cells. The sizes of highly expanded clones could end up underestimated when identical TCR molecules share a barcode. Clones above 20 RNA copies held over 98% of molecules in CMV-specific effector cells but under 1% in naive cells.

As encoded in the germline V gene, CDR1 is MDHEN while CDR2 is SYDVKM. V drops 8 bases and J drops 2 bases, leaving 19 bases in between. The CDR3 sequence holds 16 residues, the cysteine and phenylalanine included. Only the CDR3 DNA stays, 48 bases, in frame from base 1. Library construction relied on PCR. The data were produced on an Illumina HiSeq 4000. Bulk TCR libraries were made following a previously described method, with the TCR primers given in Table S5. Purification of total RNA was performed with the Qiagen AllPrep DNA/RNA kit. Before analysis, reads from multiple sequencing runs of the same library were pooled. As for how the authors treated the data: Reads were retained only if their TCR constant sequence matched exactly, and those retained reads were trimmed to 150 nt and grouped according to their 12-nt molecular barcodes. Reads inside each barcode group were sub-clustered using a 15% Levenshtein threshold, and a quality-weighted consensus sequence was constructed for each RNA molecule. Non-functional sequences were excluded, and lower-count sequences lying one edit away from another sequence were also excluded. Based on fitting two negative binomial distributions, any barcode sub-cluster with under 20% of the maximum read count was discarded. TCRdb redid the processing of the public reads, applying fastp at Q25 and MiXCR, and retained in-frame beta chains. Rows are unified per CDR3 protein, each entry keeping the most common DNA and genes. These V and J calls are TCRdb output, not the study's own analysis. Present in this sample are 250,000 to 400,000 distinct CDR3 sequences, roughly a fifth of which were seen just once. The top ten clones comprise approximately 0.8% of the sample.

This clonotype was observed many times. No antigen is known for it. Per-nucleotide qualities are absent, and no much larger clonotype sits a single base away. Naive CD8 T cell libraries were made from about 21,000 to 970,000 sorted cells using 10%, 30% or 50% of purified RNA. Naive CD8 T cells were FACS-sorted as CD8+CD4-CCR7+CD45RA+ on a BD FACSAria II into RLT Plus buffer. To test detection sensitivity, Jurkat RNA equal to fewer than 13 TCR copies was added to samples of about 19,000-1,100,000 naive CD8 T cells. CD8 T cells were enriched using RosetteSep CD8+ T Cell Enrichment Cocktail and Ficoll-Paque, and the enriched cells then underwent ACK red cell lysis.

The TCR was taken from a human donor in good health. Some libraries in this study had Jurkat cell RNA spiked in. The chain is encoded by TRBV28 joined to TRBJ1-5, with an unclear D gene assignment. The sample taken for sequencing was naive CD8+ T cells from blood, with Jurkat cell RNA spiked in. The sample's cell subset or site, from its label and the paper: FACS-sorted CD8+CD4-CCR7+CD45RA+ naive T cells. The CDR3 region reads CASYSTLVRGNQPQHF. The DNA sequence is TGTGCCAGCTACTCGACCCTGGTTAGGGGCAATCAGCCCCAGCATTTT.